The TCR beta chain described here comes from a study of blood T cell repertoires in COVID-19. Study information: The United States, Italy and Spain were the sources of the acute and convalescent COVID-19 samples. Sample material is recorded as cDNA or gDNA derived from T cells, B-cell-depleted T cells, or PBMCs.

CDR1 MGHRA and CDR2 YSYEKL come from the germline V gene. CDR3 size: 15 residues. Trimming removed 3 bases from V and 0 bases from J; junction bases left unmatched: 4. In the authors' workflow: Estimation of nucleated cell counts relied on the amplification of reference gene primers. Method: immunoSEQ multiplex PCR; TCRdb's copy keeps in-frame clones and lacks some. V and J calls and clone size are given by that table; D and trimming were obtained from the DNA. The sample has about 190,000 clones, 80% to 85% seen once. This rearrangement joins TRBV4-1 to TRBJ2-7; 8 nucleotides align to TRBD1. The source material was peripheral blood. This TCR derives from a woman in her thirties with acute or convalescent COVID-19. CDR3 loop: CASSQGQDISYEQYF. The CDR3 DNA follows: TGCGCCAGCAGCCAGGGACAGGATATCTCCTACGAGCAGTACTTC.